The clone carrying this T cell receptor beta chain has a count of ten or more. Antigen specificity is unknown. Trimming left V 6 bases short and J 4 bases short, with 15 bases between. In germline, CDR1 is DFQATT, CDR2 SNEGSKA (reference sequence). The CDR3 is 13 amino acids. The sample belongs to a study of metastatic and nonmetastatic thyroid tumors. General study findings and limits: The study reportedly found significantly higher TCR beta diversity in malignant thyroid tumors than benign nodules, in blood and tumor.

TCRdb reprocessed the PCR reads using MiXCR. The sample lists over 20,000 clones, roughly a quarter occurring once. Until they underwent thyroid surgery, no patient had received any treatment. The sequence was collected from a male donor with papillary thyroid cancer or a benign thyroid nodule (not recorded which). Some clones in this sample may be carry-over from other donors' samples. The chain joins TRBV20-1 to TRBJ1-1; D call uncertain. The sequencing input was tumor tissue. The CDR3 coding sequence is TGCAGTGCCCCCAGGCACGGCGGCACTGAAGCTTTCTTT. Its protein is CSAPRHGGTEAFF.